The next 32 T cell receptor beta chains were all read from a single sample in a study of cytomegalovirus exposure and HLA in healthy donors. With 60 Vbeta and 13 Jbeta primers, the PCR was carried out. Clones were read by immunoSEQ multiplex PCR, and TCRdb kept only the in-frame ones, dropping some. The table lists about 130,000 clones, 76% of them singletons. Sequences were obtained from PBMCs. These receptors all stem from a female donor in good health and CMV-seropositive.

This clone has just a few counts. The chain carries TRBV19 and TRBJ2-3; 8 nucleotides agree with TRBD2. CDR1 is LNHDA and CDR2 is SQIVND in the germline V gene (reference sequence). The CDR3 sequence is 18 residues long. After removal of 5 bases from V and 0 bases from J, the junction contained 13 bases not matched to a gene. As DNA, the CDR3 is TGTGCCAGTAGTTCCGGGGGCGGGGGGTCCTTAAGCACAGATACGCAGTATTTT. Protein product: CASSSGGGGSLSTDTQYF.

The rearrangement links TRBV11-2 to TRBJ1-2, with a weak D call TRBD1 (6 bases). The germline gives CDR1 SGHAT, CDR2 FQNNGV. Trimming cost V 5 bases and J 8 bases, with 12 bases left between them. CDR3 length equals 12 residues. Written as DNA, the CDR3 is TGTGCCAGCAGCGCCGGACAGTCGGGCTACACCTTC. This encodes CASSAGQSGYTF.

This clone showed up just a few times. The chain links TRBV30 to TRBJ2-7; tentative D call: TRBD1 (6 bases). From germline, CDR1 is GTSNPN and CDR2 SVGIG (reference sequence). The V and J ends lost 0 bases and 3 bases respectively, with 6 bases between them. CDR3 length: 12 amino acids. The CDR3 sequence: CAWSVQGYEQYF. Written as DNA, the CDR3 is TGTGCCTGGAGTGTACAGGGCTACGAGCAGTACTTC.

J is TRBJ2-5 and V is TRBV13, with 8 nucleotides matching TRBD2. The V gene end was trimmed by 4 bases and the J gene end by 1 base; junction bases not matched to a gene: 2. CDR3 length: 14 amino acids. Germline lookup yields CDR1 PRHDT and CDR2 FYEKMQ (reference sequence). The CDR3 loop is CASSSGTSQETQYF. CDR3 nucleotides: TGTGCCAGCAGCTCAGGGACTAGCCAAGAGACCCAGTACTTC.

The chain has TRBV2 and TRBJ1-6, with 9 positions matching TRBD1. J was trimmed by 0 bases and V by 0 bases; bases with no gene match: 3. The germline gives CDR1 SNHLY, CDR2 FYNNEI. The CDR3 length is 18 residues. The CDR3 is CASSEAGQGNSYNSPLHF. The CDR3 region has the DNA TGTGCCAGCAGTGAAGCGGGACAGGGAAACTCCTATAATTCACCCCTCCACTTT. The whole variable domain, filled in from reference TRBV2 and TRBJ1-6, reads EPEVTQTPSHQVTQMGQEVILRCVPISNHLYFYWYRQILGQKVEFLVSFYNNEISEKSEIFDDQFSVERPDGSNFTLKIRSTKLEDSAMYFCASSEAGQGNSYNSPLHFGNGTRLTVT.

In DNA, the CDR3 is TGTGCCAGCAGCCAAGATCACAGTTACTCTGGAAACACCATATATTTT. Encoded protein: CASSQDHSYSGNTIYF. The rearrangement links TRBV14 to TRBJ1-3; D unresolved. The CDR3 runs to 16 residues. V was trimmed by 0 bases and J by 0 bases, leaving 9 bases between them. Germline CDR1 reads SGHDN; CDR2 reads FVKESK.

This rearrangement joins TRBV6-1 to TRBJ2-5; 7 bases fit TRBD2. V gave up 2 bases and J gave up 1 base; unmatched junction bases: 13. This CDR3 has 18 residues. Germline CDR1 and CDR2: MNHNS and SASEGT. This CDR3 is CASSESILWASGQETQYF. The CDR3 DNA is TGTGCCAGCAGTGAATCGATTCTCTGGGCTAGCGGCCAAGAGACCCAGTACTTC.

The chain joins TRBV5-4 to TRBJ2-5; D not resolved. The ends were cut back, 5 bases at V and 0 bases at J, with 8 bases in the middle. This CDR3 spans 13 amino acids. In germline, CDR1 is SGHNT, CDR2 YYREEE (reference sequence). The CDR3 coding sequence is TGTGCCAGCAGTACTGAGTACCAAGAGACCCAGTACTTC. Amino acid sequence: CASSTEYQETQYF.

The rearrangement joins TRBV5-1 to TRBJ1-5, with a tentative D call TRBD1 (5 bases). The CDR3 runs 15 residues. Looked up from germline, CDR1 is SGHRS and CDR2 is YFSETQ. V gave up 4 bases and J gave up 6 bases, with 17 bases separating them. CDR3 region: CASSLTGAQGQPQHF. As DNA, the CDR3 is TGCGCCAGCAGCCTAACCGGCGCCCAGGGTCAGCCCCAGCATTTT.

The table lists this clone with a few counts. The V call is TRBV29-1, the J call TRBJ1-1, with D possibly being TRBD1 (5 bases). This CDR3 is 14 amino acids long. CDR1 and CDR2 from the germline V gene are SQVTM and ANQGSEA. V shed 1 base and J shed 0 bases, with 9 bases lying between them. The CDR3 sequence is CSVEGKGMNTEAFF. The CDR3 DNA follows: TGCAGCGTTGAAGGTAAGGGGATGAACACTGAAGCTTTCTTT.

The chain employs TRBV11-1 and TRBJ2-1; a possible D gene is TRBD2 (5 bases). The CDR3 length is 13 residues. Germline V gene sequence: CDR1 SGHAT, CDR2 FQDESV (reference sequence). V lost 5 bases to trimming and J lost 4 bases, with 9 bases between them. DNA for the CDR3: TGTGCCAGCAGCCAGCCGGGGTACAATGAGCAGTTCTTC. Encoded protein: CASSQPGYNEQFF.

This clone showed up just once. The V gene is TRBV29-1, the J gene TRBJ2-3; unclear D gene. The CDR3 runs to 14 residues. Germline V gene data show CDR1 as SQVTM and CDR2 as ANQGSEA. Trimming cost V 3 bases and J 1 base, with 11 bases left between them. The CDR3 sequence: CSVDPRQGTDTQYF. In DNA, the CDR3 is TGCAGCGTTGACCCCAGGCAAGGCACAGATACGCAGTATTTT.

This sequence joins TRBV28 and TRBJ1-4, with 7 bases fitting TRBD1. The CDR3 is 15 residues long. Germline lookup yields CDR1 MDHEN and CDR2 SYDVKM. Unmatched junction bases numbered 5, after V lost 1 base and J lost 6 bases. CDR3 nucleotide sequence: TGTGCCAGCAGTTTATCAGGGGACAGTGATGAAAAACTGTTTTTT. Amino acid sequence: CASSLSGDSDEKLFF.

Points on this clone: This CDR3 is also generated by other DNA sequences in the sample. J is TRBJ2-1 and V is TRBV7-9, with 7 positions matching TRBD2. The CDR3 spans 14 residues. Per the germline V gene, CDR1 is SEHNR and CDR2 is FQNEAQ (reference sequence). Trimming took 0 bases from V and 6 from J; bases not matched to a gene: 2. The CDR3 sequence is CASSLAGGVNEQFF. In nucleotides, the CDR3 is TGTGCCAGCAGCTTAGCGGGGGGGGTCAATGAGCAGTTCTTC. Combining the CDR3 with reference TRBV7-9 and TRBJ2-1 gives the whole variable domain DTGVSQNPRHKITKRGQNVTFRCDPISEHNRLYWYRQTLGQGPEFLTYFQNEAQLEKSRLLSDRFSAERPKGSFSTLEIQRTEQGDSAMYLCASSLAGGVNEQFFGPGTRLTVL.

V is TRBV19 and J is TRBJ1-6; 8 bases agree with TRBD1. V gave up 6 bases and J gave up 8 bases; unmatched junction bases: 6. Germline assignment: CDR1 LNHDA and CDR2 SQIVND (reference sequence). The CDR3 sequence is 14 residues long. The DNA of the CDR3 is TGTGCCAGTAGGAGCGACAGGGGCGATTCACCCCTCCACTTT. Translation: CASRSDRGDSPLHF.

This clone was counted between two and nine times. The genes are TRBV7-9 and TRBJ2-7, with TRBD2 identical over 11 bases. J gave up 5 bases and V 0 bases, and 15 bases lay outside the gene matches. The CDR3 runs to 19 residues. Per germline, CDR1 SEHNR and CDR2 FQNEAQ (reference sequence). In DNA, the CDR3 is TGTGCCAGCAGCTTAGCGGTTTACGACATAGCGGGGGGGCTAAACGAGCAGTACTTC. This encodes CASSLAVYDIAGGLNEQYF.

The rearrangement uses TRBV6-1 and TRBJ2-3; D gene uncertain. Trimming took 7 bases from V and 5 from J, leaving 7 bases between them. The CDR3 is 11 amino acids. Germline V gene lookup returns CDR1 MNHNS and CDR2 SASEGT. CDR3 bases: TGTGCCAGCAAAACCGGAGATACGCAGTATTTT. Translating gives CASKTGDTQYF.

This clone showed up just a few times. CDR3 nucleotide sequence: TGTGCCACCAGCACCCGACAGGACTTAAATGAAAAACTGTTTTTT. The encoded protein is CATSTRQDLNEKLFF. The rearrangement joins TRBV15 to TRBJ1-4; a weak D match, TRBD1 (6 bases). V lost 4 bases, J lost 5 bases, and 14 bases lay in between. This CDR3 comprises 15 residues. CDR1 LNHNV and CDR2 YYDKDF come from the germline V gene (reference sequence).

The V gene is TRBV28, the J gene TRBJ1-5; D remains ambiguous. The V end lost 7 bases, the J end lost 4 bases, and 11 bases lay between the germline ends. Germline V CDR1 and CDR2: MDHEN, SYDVKM. The CDR3 consists of 13 residues. The CDR3 region is CASTPRENQPQHF. CDR3 sequence (DNA): TGTGCCAGCACCCCGAGAGAAAATCAGCCCCAGCATTTT.

The rearrangement links TRBV11-2 to TRBJ2-2, with D tentatively TRBD1 or TRBD2 (5 bases each). Trimming left V 5 bases short and J 1 base short, with 17 bases between. The CDR3 has 17 amino acids. Germline values: CDR1 SGHAT, CDR2 FQNNGV. The CDR3 region has the DNA TGTGCCAGCAGCCTAGCACCTTTGGGGCAGAACACCGGGGAGCTGTTTTTT. Amino acids: CASSLAPLGQNTGELFF.

This clone was found a few times. The chain joins TRBV5-6 to TRBJ1-2, with D possibly being TRBD1 (6 bases). Germline V gene sequence: CDR1 SGHDT, CDR2 YYEEEE. There are 16 residues in the CDR3. Trimming cost V 0 bases and J 7 bases, with 19 bases left between them. CDR3 nucleotide sequence: TGTGCCAGCAGCTTGGAGACCTTAGCAGGGGAATCTGGCTACACCTTC. Its protein product is CASSLETLAGESGYTF.

The chain has TRBV10-3 and TRBJ2-1; D gene unclear. CDR1 ENHRY and CDR2 SYGVKD come from the germline V gene. The CDR3 spans 14 residues. The germline V and J ends were trimmed by 7 bases and 5 bases, with 15 bases remaining between them. The CDR3 spells CAITPGGEDNEQFF. The CDR3 DNA is TGTGCCATCACCCCCGGCGGTGAAGACAATGAGCAGTTCTTC.

This clone was observed a handful of times. V gene TRBV27 combines with J gene TRBJ2-1, with 9 bases fitting TRBD1. V trimming: 6 bases; J trimming: 9 bases; junction bases outside the gene matches: 9. CDR1 is MNHEY and CDR2 is SMNVEV in the germline V gene (reference sequence). CDR3 length equals 14 residues. CDR3 in amino acids: CASSEDRGEGEQFF. The CDR3, as DNA: TGTGCCAGCAGCGAGGACAGGGGAGAGGGTGAGCAGTTCTTC.

Only one count was recorded for this clone. This rearrangement joins TRBV27 to TRBJ2-2; TRBD2 is a possible D gene (5 bases). Between the trimmed V and J ends, which lost 6 bases and 9 bases, there was a span of 14 bases. The CDR3 spans 13 residues. CDR1 MNHEY and CDR2 SMNVEV come from the germline V gene (reference sequence). CDR3 DNA: TGTGCCAGCAGGCCTACTAGTTTGTGGGAGCTGTTTTTT. Protein sequence: CASRPTSLWELFF.

The V gene is TRBV28, the J gene TRBJ2-7; 10 bases are shared with TRBD1. This CDR3 comprises 16 residues. V lost 6 bases and J lost 1; bases outside the gene matches: 9. The germline gives CDR1 MDHEN, CDR2 SYDVKM. In DNA form, the CDR3 reads TGTGCCAGCAGCCGGAAACCGGGACAGGGGTCCTACGAGCAGTACTTC. As protein: CASSRKPGQGSYEQYF.

The chain combines TRBV15 with TRBJ2-7, with a tentative D call TRBD2 (5 bases). V gave up 1 base and J gave up 3 bases, with 13 bases separating them. Germline V gives CDR1 LNHNV, CDR2 YYDKDF (reference sequence). CDR3 length equals 15 residues. This CDR3 reads CATSRVIVAGYEQYF. In nucleotides, the CDR3 is TGTGCCACCAGCAGAGTGATTGTCGCGGGCTACGAGCAGTACTTC.

The V and J genes are TRBV30 and TRBJ1-2; the D is unclear. The V gene's germline CDR1 is GTSNPN and CDR2 SVGIG (reference sequence). The V gene lost 4 bases and the J gene lost 0 bases, with 9 bases spanning the gap. There are 13 residues in the CDR3. CDR3 protein: CAWTRGPNYGYTF. The CDR3 bases are TGTGCCTGGACCCGAGGGCCTAACTATGGCTACACCTTC. Looking up the rest from reference TRBV30 and TRBJ1-2 gives the full variable domain: SQTIHQWPATLVQPVGSPLSLECTVEGTSNPNLYWYRQAAGRGLQLLFYSVGIGQISSEVPQNLSASRPQDRQFILSSKKLLLSDSGFYLCAWTRGPNYGYTFGSGTRLTVV.

This clone has a single count. The rearrangement uses TRBV7-9 and TRBJ2-5; D perhaps matches TRBD2 (6 bases). The better agreement between TRBJ2-7 and the DNA end casts doubt on the J call. Germline CDR1 and CDR2: SEHNR and FQNEAQ (reference sequence). This CDR3 spans 12 amino acids. This CDR3 reads CASSLEGNEQYF. The CDR3 bases are TGTGCCAGCAGCTTGGAGGGAAACGAGCAGTACTTC.

V and J are TRBV5-5 and TRBJ2-1; maybe TRBD1 (5 bases). Germline CDR1 SGHKS, CDR2 YYEKEE (reference sequence). There are 15 residues in the CDR3. Trimming took 2 bases from V and 0 from J, leaving 9 bases between them. The CDR3 nucleotides read TGTGCCAGCAGCTTCCTGACAGTCTCCTACAATGAGCAGTTCTTC. It specifies CASSFLTVSYNEQFF.

This clone was counted once. The rearrangement links TRBV25-1 to TRBJ2-2; TRBD2 might be the D (6 bases). The ends were cut back, 0 bases at V and 7 bases at J, with 21 bases in the middle. CDR1 and CDR2 (germline): MGHDK, SYGVNS. The CDR3 extends over 18 amino acids. The CDR3 sequence is CASSEYTTSLETGGELFF. CDR3 DNA sequence: TGTGCCAGCAGTGAATACACGACTAGTTTGGAGACGGGCGGGGAGCTGTTTTTT.

V and J are TRBV19 and TRBJ2-3; 7 bases align to TRBD2. Germline V lookup: CDR1 LNHDA, CDR2 SQIVND (reference sequence). The CDR3 runs to 13 residues. Trimming cost V 6 bases and J 4 bases; bases outside gene matches: 4. CDR3 residues: CASRRDYADTQYF. In DNA form, the CDR3 reads TGTGCCAGTAGACGGGACTATGCAGATACGCAGTATTTT.

V and J are TRBV19 and TRBJ1-1; D may be TRBD1 (5 bases). Germline V gene sequence: CDR1 LNHDA, CDR2 SQIVND (reference sequence). The V gene lost 10 bases and the J gene lost 1 base, with 16 bases spanning the gap. This CDR3 has 14 amino acids. The CDR3 DNA reads TGTGCCACCTCCCCTCGGGGGGAGAACACTGAAGCTTTCTTT. Amino acid sequence: CATSPRGENTEAFF.